This T cell receptor beta chain was sequenced for a study of tumor-infiltrating lymphocytes in primary liver carcinoma. Study context: Patients underwent surgical resection for primary liver carcinoma. Tumors were staged T1-T3 N0M0 and measured 4.2 to 10 cm across.

Both blood RNA, taken from unsorted whole blood, and germline DNA were extracted. Overall study findings and caveats: Paired tumor-adjacent and tumor-blood samples overlapped less than tumor region pairs did.

Between the trimmed V and J ends, which lost 0 bases and 8 bases, there was a span of 11 bases. This CDR3 is built from 13 residues. In germline, CDR1 is SGHNT, CDR2 YYREEE (reference sequence). Synthesis of TCR beta cDNA was carried out from 450 to 650 ng total RNA with a constant-region primer. Modified slightly, ARM-PCR produced TCR beta libraries over three nested multiplex PCR rounds. Each of the first two PCR rounds ran nine to ten cycles with TRBV1-TRBV30 forward and C-beta reverse primers. Via MiXCR, TCRdb re-called the multiplex PCR reads, giving one row per CDR3 protein. The sample records more than 150,000 distinct CDR3 sequences, less than 65% being singletons. As concerns this clonotype: Its antigen is currently unknown.

The rearrangement uses TRBV5-4 and TRBJ1-2; unclear D gene. Material for sequencing was peripheral blood. This TCR was recovered from a man aged 40-49 years with primary liver carcinoma and hepatitis B virus infection. CDR3 loop: CASSLAGIWGYTF. The CDR3 DNA is TGTGCCAGCAGCTTGGCAGGCATTTGGGGCTACACCTTC.